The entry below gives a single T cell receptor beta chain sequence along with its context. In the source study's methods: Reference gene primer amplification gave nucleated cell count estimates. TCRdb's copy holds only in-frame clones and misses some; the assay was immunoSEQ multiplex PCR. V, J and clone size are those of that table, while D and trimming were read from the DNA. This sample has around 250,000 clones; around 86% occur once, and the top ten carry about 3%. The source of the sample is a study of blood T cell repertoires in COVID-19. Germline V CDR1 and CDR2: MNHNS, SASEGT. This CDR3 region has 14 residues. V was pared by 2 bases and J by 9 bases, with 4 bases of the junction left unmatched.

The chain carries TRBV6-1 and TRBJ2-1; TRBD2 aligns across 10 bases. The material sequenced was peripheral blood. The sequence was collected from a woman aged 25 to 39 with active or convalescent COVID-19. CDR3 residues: CASSESGGATEQFF. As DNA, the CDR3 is TGTGCCAGCAGTGAAAGCGGGGGGGCTACTGAGCAGTTCTTC.